This T cell receptor beta chain originates from a study of T cell repertoires in Merkel cell carcinoma (dated by TCRdb to about 2019). Context from the whole study: Patients with prior intralesional immunotherapy or systemic immune checkpoint blockade before the biopsy were excluded. MCPyV-specific clonotypes were initially defined through tetramer sorting, cloning and paired TCR sequencing of expanded tumor-infiltrating lymphocytes. To be included, a participant needed a diagnosis of MCPyV-positive Merkel cell carcinoma and tumor-infiltrating lymphocytes that had been successfully expanded in vitro.

The immunoSEQ assay was used for TRB CDR3 sequencing and data processing of tumor genomic DNA. TCRdb provides this immuneACCESS table in a form limited to in-frame rearrangements. Some clones are lacking; in checked studies, under half of them reflect an unresolved V gene, and why the rest are absent is not known. This sample gives about 14,000 clones in total; over 60% of them show up just once. Of the sample, under 20% is held by the ten largest clones. Remarks on this clone: Its antigen has not been determined. No clone much larger than this one lies a single base away; base qualities are absent.

CDR1 and CDR2, per the germline V gene, are SNHLY and FYNNEI. The cysteine opens and the phenylalanine closes a CDR3 of 14 amino acids. CDR3 DNA only is kept here, 42 bases in frame from base 1. V trim: 7 bases; J trim: 6 bases; unmatched bases: 10. Study subjects had biopsy-confirmed Merkel cell carcinoma that was MCPyV-positive, and every subject had positive serum antibodies to T-antigen. Five or six adjacent 10-micron frozen tumor sections were used for genomic DNA extraction without cell sorting or culture. Roughly 5 x 5 x 5 mm of tumor biopsy tissue was frozen in optimal cutting temperature compound. The presence of abundant Merkel cell carcinoma and infiltrating cells in the frozen biopsy was confirmed on hematoxylin and eosin scout sections. What the authors observed across the whole study: The study did not examine normal tissue biopsies.

Sequencing used tumor tissue. The receptor chain draws on TRBV2 and TRBJ2-5; 8 bases in the middle match TRBD1. This TCR was recovered from an adult with Merkel cell carcinoma. The nucleotide sequence reads TGTGCCAGCATGGAGGACAGGGTAGTAAAGACCCAGTACTTC. It is translated as CASMEDRVVKTQYF.